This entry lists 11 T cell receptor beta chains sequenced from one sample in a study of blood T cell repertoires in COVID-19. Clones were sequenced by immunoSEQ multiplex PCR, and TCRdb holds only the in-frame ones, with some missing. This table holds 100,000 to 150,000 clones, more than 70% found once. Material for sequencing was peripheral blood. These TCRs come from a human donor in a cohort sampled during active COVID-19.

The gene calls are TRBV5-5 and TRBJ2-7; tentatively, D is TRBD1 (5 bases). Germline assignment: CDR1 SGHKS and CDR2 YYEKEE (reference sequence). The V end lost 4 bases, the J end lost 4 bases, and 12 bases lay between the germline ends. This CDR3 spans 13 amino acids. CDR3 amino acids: CASSRQTLYEQYF. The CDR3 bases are TGTGCCAGCAGCCGACAGACGCTTTACGAGCAGTACTTC.

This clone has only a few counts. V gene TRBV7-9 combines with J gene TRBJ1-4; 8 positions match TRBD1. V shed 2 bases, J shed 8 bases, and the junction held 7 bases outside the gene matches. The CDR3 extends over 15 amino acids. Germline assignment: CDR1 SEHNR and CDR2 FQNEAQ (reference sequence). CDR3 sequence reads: CASSLMDRAREKLFF. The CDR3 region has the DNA TGTGCCAGCAGCTTAATGGACAGGGCCCGCGAAAAACTGTTTTTT.

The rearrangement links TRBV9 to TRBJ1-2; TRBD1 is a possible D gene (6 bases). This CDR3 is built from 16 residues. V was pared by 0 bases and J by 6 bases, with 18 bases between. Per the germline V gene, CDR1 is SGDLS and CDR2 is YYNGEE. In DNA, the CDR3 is TGTGCCAGCAGCGTAGTCGCACAGGGAGATGATCATGGCTACACCTTC. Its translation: CASSVVAQGDDHGYTF.

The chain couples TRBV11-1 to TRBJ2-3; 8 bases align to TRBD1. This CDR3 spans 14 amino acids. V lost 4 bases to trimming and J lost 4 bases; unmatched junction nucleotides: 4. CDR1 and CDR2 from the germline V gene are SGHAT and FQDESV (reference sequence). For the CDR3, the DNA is TGTGCCAGCAGCTCCAGGGGGCAGTCAGATACGCAGTATTTT. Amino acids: CASSSRGQSDTQYF.

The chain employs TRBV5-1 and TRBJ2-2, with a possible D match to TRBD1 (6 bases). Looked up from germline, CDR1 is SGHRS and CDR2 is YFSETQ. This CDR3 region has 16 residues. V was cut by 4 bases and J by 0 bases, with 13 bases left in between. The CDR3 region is CASSRDGTTNTGELFF. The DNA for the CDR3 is TGCGCCAGCAGCAGAGACGGGACAACGAACACCGGGGAGCTGTTTTTT.

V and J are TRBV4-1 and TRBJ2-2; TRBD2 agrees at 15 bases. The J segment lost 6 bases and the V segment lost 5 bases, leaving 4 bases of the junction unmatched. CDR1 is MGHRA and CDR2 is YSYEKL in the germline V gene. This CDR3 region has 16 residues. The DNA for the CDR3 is TGCGCCAGCAGCTTCCGGACTAGCGGGGGGGCCGGGGAGCTGTTTTTT. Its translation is CASSFRTSGGAGELFF.

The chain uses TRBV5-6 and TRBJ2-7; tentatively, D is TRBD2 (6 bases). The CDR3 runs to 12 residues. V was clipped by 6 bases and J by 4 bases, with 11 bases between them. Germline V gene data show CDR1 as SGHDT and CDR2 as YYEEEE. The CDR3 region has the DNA TGTGCCAGCACCGCTGGAGGGTACGAGCAGTACTTC. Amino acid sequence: CASTAGGYEQYF.

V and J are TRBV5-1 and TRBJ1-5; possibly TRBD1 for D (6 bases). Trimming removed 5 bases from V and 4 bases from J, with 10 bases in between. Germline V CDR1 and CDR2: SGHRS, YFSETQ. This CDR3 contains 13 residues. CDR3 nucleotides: TGCGCCAGCAGTCTAGGACAGAATCAGCCCCAGCATTTT. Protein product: CASSLGQNQPQHF.

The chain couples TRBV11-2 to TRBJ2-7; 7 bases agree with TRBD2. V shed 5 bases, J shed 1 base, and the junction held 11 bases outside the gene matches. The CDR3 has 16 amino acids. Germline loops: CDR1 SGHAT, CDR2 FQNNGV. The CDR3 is CASSPLGGTVSYEQYF. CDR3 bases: TGTGCCAGCAGCCCGTTGGGGGGGACCGTATCCTACGAGCAGTACTTC.

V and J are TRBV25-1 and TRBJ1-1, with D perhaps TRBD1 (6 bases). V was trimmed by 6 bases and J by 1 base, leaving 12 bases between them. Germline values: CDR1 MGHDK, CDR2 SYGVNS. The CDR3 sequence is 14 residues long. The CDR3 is CASRRDTRNTEAFF. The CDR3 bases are TGTGCCAGCAGGAGGGACACAAGGAACACTGAAGCTTTCTTT.

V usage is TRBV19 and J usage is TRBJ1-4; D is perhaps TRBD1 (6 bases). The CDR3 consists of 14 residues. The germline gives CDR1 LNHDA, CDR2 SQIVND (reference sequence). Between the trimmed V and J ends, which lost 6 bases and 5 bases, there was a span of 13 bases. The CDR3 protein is CASRGTGFNEKLFF. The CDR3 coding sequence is TGTGCCAGTAGGGGTACAGGGTTCAATGAAAAACTGTTTTTT. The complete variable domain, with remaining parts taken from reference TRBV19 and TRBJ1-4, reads DGGITQSPKYLFRKEGQNVTLSCEQNLNHDAMYWYRQDPGQGLRLIYYSQIVNDFQKGDIAEGYSVSREKKESFPLTVTSAQKNPTAFYLCASRGTGFNEKLFFGSGTQLSVL.